One sample yielded the 9 T cell receptor beta chains listed below, sequenced in a study of cytomegalovirus exposure and HLA in healthy donors. PCR involved 60 Vbeta and 13 Jbeta primers. Clones were read by immunoSEQ multiplex PCR, and TCRdb kept only the in-frame ones, dropping some. The sample lists some 120,000 clones, 65% to 80% occurring once. Sequences were obtained from PBMCs. The receptors originated from a man between 25 and 39 years old in good health and CMV-seropositive.

This chain connects TRBV30 to TRBJ1-1; 9 bases line up with TRBD1. V dropped 4 bases and J dropped 8; count of bases not matched to a gene: 11. The CDR3 totals 14 residues. In germline, CDR1 is GTSNPN, CDR2 SVGIG (reference sequence). CDR3 DNA sequence: TGTGCCTGGACGAGAAACAGGGGGCAGGGGGAAGCTTTCTTT. Residues: CAWTRNRGQGEAFF.

The rearrangement uses TRBV4-1 and TRBJ1-1, with 7 positions matching TRBD1. The germline V gene encodes CDR1 MGHRA and CDR2 YSYEKL. The trim removed 1 base at V and 5 bases at J, leaving 7 bases unmatched. CDR3 length: 15 residues. In DNA form, the CDR3 reads TGCGCCAGCAGCCAAGGGGAAGGGGGCAGGACTGAAGCTTTCTTT. This encodes CASSQGEGGRTEAFF.

V and J are TRBV19 and TRBJ2-4; possibly TRBD1 for D (5 bases). There are 15 residues in the CDR3. Germline assignment: CDR1 LNHDA and CDR2 SQIVND (reference sequence). The V end was cut by 3 bases, the J end by 3 bases, with 12 bases between. The CDR3 here is CASSIVRAGKNIQYF. The CDR3 DNA is TGTGCCAGTAGTATCGTCAGGGCAGGCAAAAACATTCAGTACTTC.

The genes are TRBV6-5 and TRBJ1-5; no firm D call. There are 14 residues in the CDR3. CDR1 and CDR2 (germline): MNHEY, SVGAGI. V was trimmed by 5 bases and J by 5 bases, leaving 13 bases between them. This chain's CDR3 is CASSENSPHQPQHF. In DNA form, the CDR3 reads TGTGCCAGCAGTGAAAATAGCCCCCATCAGCCCCAGCATTTT.

V gene TRBV30 combines with J gene TRBJ2-7, with 7 bases identical to TRBD2. This CDR3 has 15 amino acids. Germline V gene lookup returns CDR1 GTSNPN and CDR2 SVGIG (reference sequence). Trimming cost V 3 bases and J 7 bases; bases outside gene matches: 15. The CDR3, as DNA: TGTGCCTGGAGGGGTCGGGGGGATCCGAGGATGGAGCAGTACTTC. It codes for CAWRGRGDPRMEQYF.

This rearrangement joins TRBV4-2 to TRBJ2-7; 10 bases are shared with TRBD1. CDR3 length: 17 residues. Germline trimming cut 0 bases from V and 0 bases from J; bases unmatched to any gene: 5. In germline, CDR1 is LGHNA, CDR2 YNFKEQ. The DNA for the CDR3 is TGTGCCAGCAGCCAAGATCTTCGGGACAGGGGCTCCTACGAGCAGTACTTC. It is translated as CASSQDLRDRGSYEQYF.

The chain couples TRBV5-1 to TRBJ2-7; TRBD1 agrees at 9 bases. The CDR3 loop spans 15 amino acids. V lost 2 bases to trimming and J lost 5 bases; unmatched junction nucleotides: 8. Germline CDR1 and CDR2: SGHRS and YFSETQ. CDR3 protein: CASSFPGTGIDEQYF. In DNA, the CDR3 is TGCGCCAGCAGCTTCCCCGGGACAGGGATCGACGAGCAGTACTTC. Combining the CDR3 with reference TRBV5-1 and TRBJ2-7 gives the whole variable domain KAGVTQTPRYLIKTRGQQVTLSCSPISGHRSVSWYQQTPGQGLQFLFEYFSETQRNKGNFPGRFSGRQFSNSRSEMNVSTLELGDSALYLCASSFPGTGIDEQYFGPGTRLTVT.

The gene calls are TRBV10-3 and TRBJ2-2; D is possibly TRBD1 (8 bases). Looked up from germline, CDR1 is ENHRY and CDR2 is SYGVKD. The CDR3 sequence is 16 residues long. Trimming left V 2 bases short and J 4 bases short, with 14 bases between. CDR3 DNA: TGTGCCATCAGTGAGGGACAGGGCGGGGGCACCGGGGAGCTGTTTTTT. Its protein is CAISEGQGGGTGELFF.

The chain uses TRBV30 and TRBJ1-4, with D tentatively TRBD1 (6 bases). This CDR3 spans 14 amino acids. V lost 2 bases and J 7 bases, leaving 14 bases between the germline ends. Germline assignment: CDR1 GTSNPN and CDR2 SVGIG (reference sequence). The CDR3: CAWSIWGLGEKLFF. CDR3 nucleotide sequence: TGTGCCTGGAGTATTTGGGGGCTGGGTGAAAAACTGTTTTTT. Supplemented by reference TRBV30 and TRBJ1-4, the full variable domain reads SQTIHQWPATLVQPVGSPLSLECTVEGTSNPNLYWYRQAAGRGLQLLFYSVGIGQISSEVPQNLSASRPQDRQFILSSKKLLLSDSGFYLCAWSIWGLGEKLFFGSGTQLSVL.